This TCR beta chain was captured by sequencing in a study of regulatory T cells in long-lasting Graves disease. This clonotype came up a few times. Time point meaning: newly diagnosed GD, antithyroid drugs for less than 3 months. PBMC-extracted RNA yielded the TCR library. CDR1 and CDR2 (germline): MNHEY, SMNVEV (reference sequence). V shed 3 bases and J 5 bases; nucleotides not matched to a gene: 4. The CDR3 is 13 amino acids. Sequencing libraries for TCR beta were prepared with iRepertoire HTBI primers and Arm-PCR of CDR3 regions. TCRdb re-derived calls from the multiplex PCR reads in MiXCR, one entry per CDR3 protein. Here the sample spans roughly 400,000 distinct CDR3 sequences, around 15% being singletons. A further study also used this sample, focusing on T cells in Graves' hyperthyroidism and ophthalmopathy. From that study: TCR CDR3 regions were first amplified by RT-PCR with HTBI primers.

This chain joins TRBV27 and TRBJ2-7, with 7 bases lining up with TRBD2. The sample in question was peripheral blood mononuclear cells (PBMCs), obtained at new diagnosis, from a patient treated with antithyroid drugs. This clonotype was obtained from a woman aged 18-30 years with Graves disease. The CDR3: CASSFAGRNEQYF. CDR3 sequence (DNA): TGTGCCAGCAGTTTTGCCGGGAGGAACGAGCAGTACTTC.